This T cell receptor beta chain stems from a study of blood T cells in healthy people across ages. Alongside a J-beta primer mix, a sample-barcoded 5' primer served in a second PCR lasting roughly 7 to 12 cycles. Each CDR3 protein is one row after TCRdb ran MiXCR on the 5' RACE reads. The sample lists roughly 800,000 distinct CDR3 sequences, 35% to 40% occurring once. CDR1 and CDR2 (germline): SGHTA, FQGNSA. The V end lost 5 bases, the J end lost 2 bases, and 15 bases lay between the germline ends. CDR3 length: 15 residues. This receptor was identified in a man between 18 and 35 years old in good health. Sequencing used blood. The chain joins TRBV7-2 to TRBJ1-2; a possible D gene is TRBD1 (6 bases). The CDR3 is CASSGDRHLNYGYTF. CDR3 nucleotide sequence: TGTGCCAGCAGCGGAGACAGGCACTTAAACTATGGCTACACCTTC.